Here is one TCR beta chain with its context. This CDR3 is built from 17 residues. J was trimmed by 1 base and V by 0 bases; bases with no gene match: 8. Germline CDR1 reads MNHEY; CDR2 reads SMNVEV (reference sequence). This sample stems from a study of T cell responses to AZD1222 COVID-19 vaccine. The protocol was immunoSEQ multiplex PCR, while the TCRdb copy is restricted to in-frame clones and leaves out a portion. The table shows about 190,000 clones, with around 87% occurring only once. The TCR originated in an adult in good health. Sample: peripheral blood, taken on day 0 of AZD1222 vaccination. V gene TRBV27 combines with J gene TRBJ1-1; the match to TRBD1 covers 7 bases. DNA for the CDR3: TGTGCCAGCAGTTTATCGGCGGGGACAGTCCAGAACACTGAAGCTTTCTTT. Translation: CASSLSAGTVQNTEAFF.